Presented here are 19 T cell receptor beta chains from one specimen sequenced in a study of T cells in Graves' hyperthyroidism and ophthalmopathy. Template material for amplifying TCR beta CDR3 regions consisted of RNA transcripts. The TCR CDR3 was amplified in a first-round RT-PCR using the HTBI primer set. TCRdb re-analysed the multiplex PCR reads in MiXCR, keeping a single row per CDR3 protein. The data hold some 600,000 distinct CDR3 sequences, with over 11% observed a single time. What was sequenced was blood. The receptors were sampled from a woman aged 30 to 39 with Graves' hyperthyroidism that later progressed to Graves' ophthalmopathy.

This clonotype came up many times. The J gene is TRBJ1-1, the V gene TRBV12-3 or TRBV12-4; D remains unclear. V was clipped by 2 bases and J by 5 bases, with 9 bases between them. The CDR3 consists of 13 residues. CDR3 residues: CASSLTQKTEAFF. The DNA of the CDR3 is TGTGCCAGCAGTTTAACACAGAAGACTGAAGCTTTCTTT.

This rearrangement joins TRBV2 to TRBJ2-7; D is undetermined. Trimming shortened V by 6 bases and J by 6 bases, and 9 bases separated the two germline ends. The CDR3 totals 11 residues. Germline lookup yields CDR1 SNHLY and CDR2 FYNNEI. The CDR3: CASRALAEQYF. The CDR3 DNA sequence: TGTGCCAGCAGGGCGTTGGCCGAGCAGTACTTC.

This clonotype was detected many times. The chain is built from TRBV20-1 and TRBJ2-1; 9 nucleotides line up with TRBD2. Unmatched junction bases numbered 7, after V lost 4 bases and J lost 3 bases. The CDR3 spans 15 residues. The V gene's germline CDR1 is DFQATT and CDR2 SNEGSKA (reference sequence). This CDR3 is CSATSTSGFYNEQFF. As DNA, the CDR3 is TGCAGTGCTACGAGCACTAGCGGGTTCTACAATGAGCAGTTCTTC.

This clonotype was recorded many times. J is TRBJ2-7 and V is TRBV3-1; D is undetermined. The V end lost 0 bases, the J end lost 4 bases, and 7 bases lay between the germline ends. There are 13 residues in the CDR3. The V gene's germline CDR1 is LGHDT and CDR2 YNNKEL (reference sequence). The CDR3 sequence: CASSQDLEYEQYF. The DNA for the CDR3 is TGTGCCAGCAGCCAAGATCTTGAATACGAGCAGTACTTC.

The sample holds many counts of this clonotype. The chain employs TRBV9 and TRBJ2-5; D remains unclear. This CDR3 is 17 amino acids long. V lost 4 bases and J lost 4, with 23 bases in between. The germline V gene has CDR1 SGDLS and CDR2 YYNGEE. In nucleotides, the CDR3 is TGTGCCAGCAGCACCGTCGGCTTACGAACGGGTGGAGAGACCCAGTACTTC. Protein sequence: CASSTVGLRTGGETQYF.

The chain joins TRBV6-5 to TRBJ2-1; no clear D. Germline V lookup: CDR1 MNHEY, CDR2 SVGAGI. Trimming cost V 0 bases and J 9 bases, with 6 bases left between them. There are 12 residues in the CDR3. CDR3 in DNA: TGTGCCAGCAGTTACTCGCGGAGTGAGCAGTTCTTC. Its translation: CASSYSRSEQFF.

This clonotype was counted many times. The V and J genes are TRBV6-1 and TRBJ2-1, with D possibly matching TRBD1 (5 bases). The CDR3 has 16 amino acids. Germline V gene lookup returns CDR1 MNHNS and CDR2 SASEGT. Between the trimmed V and J ends, which lost 7 bases and 1 base, there was a span of 17 bases. The CDR3 reads CASTTKGQASYNEQFF. Written as DNA, the CDR3 is TGTGCCAGCACCACCAAGGGGCAGGCGTCCTACAATGAGCAGTTCTTC.

This clonotype was observed many times. This chain uses TRBV30 with TRBJ2-1, with 13 nucleotides matching TRBD2. The V and J ends lost 4 bases and 6 bases, in that order; junction bases with no gene match: 3. The germline V gene has CDR1 GTSNPN and CDR2 SVGIG (reference sequence). CDR3 length: 14 amino acids. The CDR3 DNA sequence: TGTGCCTGGACCGGACTAGCGGGAGTCAATGAGCAGTTCTTC. This sequence encodes CAWTGLAGVNEQFF.

The chain uses TRBV12-3 or TRBV12-4 and TRBJ1-4; perhaps TRBD1 as D (6 bases). The V end was cut by 7 bases, the J end by 0 bases, with 9 bases between. This CDR3 is built from 14 residues. The CDR3 loop is CASKEGATNEKLFF. CDR3 DNA: TGTGCCAGCAAAGAGGGGGCAACTAATGAAAAACTGTTTTTT.

The sample holds many counts of this clonotype. This sequence joins TRBV5-1 and TRBJ2-7, with D perhaps TRBD2 (5 bases). In germline, CDR1 is SGHRS, CDR2 YFSETQ. This CDR3 comprises 14 residues. V lost 0 bases and J lost 2, with 9 bases in between. The CDR3 nucleotides are TGCGCCAGCAGCTTGGCCGACGGGGCCTACGAGCAGTACTTC. It yields the protein CASSLADGAYEQYF.

This clonotype came up many times. This chain uses TRBV11-2 with TRBJ1-1; D call uncertain. Trimming took 5 bases from V and 1 from J, leaving 8 bases between them. Germline-derived CDR1 and CDR2 are SGHAT and FQNNGV. This CDR3 has 13 amino acids. The CDR3 is CASSGQENTEAFF. The CDR3 coding sequence is TGTGCCAGCAGCGGCCAGGAGAACACTGAAGCTTTCTTT.

This clonotype was counted many times. The CDR3 DNA reads TGTGCCAGCCGGAGTTCGAGCGCCTACGAGCAGTACTTC. Translation gives CASRSSSAYEQYF. This chain connects TRBV11-2 to TRBJ2-7; no firm D call. This CDR3 has 13 amino acids. Trimming removed 8 bases from V and 2 bases from J, with 13 bases in between. Germline V gene sequence: CDR1 SGHAT, CDR2 FQNNGV. Together with reference TRBV11-2 and TRBJ2-7, the CDR3 gives the full variable domain: EAGVAQSPRYKIIEKRQSVAFWCNPISGHATLYWYQQILGQGPKLLIQFQNNGVVDDSQLPKDRFSAERLKGVDSTLKIQPAKLEDSAVYLCASRSSSAYEQYFGPGTRLTVT.

This clonotype was seen more than once but under ten times. The J gene is TRBJ1-1, the V gene TRBV7-3, with TRBD1 matching over 8 bases. Germline CDR1 is SGHTA and CDR2 is FQGTGA. There are 14 residues in the CDR3. V shed 3 bases and J 7 bases; nucleotides not matched to a gene: 7. The DNA for the CDR3 is TGTGCCAGCAGCTTGACGCAGGGGGCGGGTGAAGCTTTCTTT. Translated: CASSLTQGAGEAFF.

This clonotype was observed at least ten times. The chain is built from TRBV11-2 and TRBJ2-5, with D unresolved. CDR1 and CDR2 from the germline V gene are SGHAT and FQNNGV. Trimming took 5 bases from V and 5 from J, leaving 12 bases between them. This CDR3 spans 13 amino acids. CDR3 loop: CASSRTVGETQYF. For the CDR3, the DNA is TGTGCCAGCAGCCGGACGGTGGGGGAGACCCAGTACTTC. Based on the CDR3 plus reference TRBV11-2 and TRBJ2-5, the full variable domain is EAGVAQSPRYKIIEKRQSVAFWCNPISGHATLYWYQQILGQGPKLLIQFQNNGVVDDSQLPKDRFSAERLKGVDSTLKIQPAKLEDSAVYLCASSRTVGETQYFGPGTRLLVL.

This clonotype has a count of ten or more. The chain has TRBV12-3 or TRBV12-4 and TRBJ1-5; 9 bases agree with TRBD1. The junction had 4 bases not matched to a gene; V was cut back by 4 bases and J by 6 bases. This CDR3 spans 14 amino acids. CDR3 coding DNA: TGTGCCAGCAGTTCTACAGGGGGCGGTCAGCCCCAGCATTTT. This translates into CASSSTGGGQPQHF.

This clonotype has at least ten counts. The gene calls are TRBV6-5 and TRBJ1-3, with unresolved D. The ends were cut back, 2 bases at V and 4 bases at J, with 12 bases in the middle. The CDR3 runs 15 residues. The V gene's germline CDR1 is MNHEY and CDR2 SVGAGI. DNA of the CDR3: TGTGCCAGCAGTTACGGGTCGGGGAAAGGAAACACCATATATTTT. Translated: CASSYGSGKGNTIYF.

On this clonotype: This may come from a read error, since a much larger clone is one base off. The gene calls are TRBV27 and TRBJ1-1, with D maybe TRBD1 (5 bases). CDR1 and CDR2 (germline): MNHEY, SMNVEV (reference sequence). CDR3 length: 14 residues. CDR3 region: CASSWWGERTEALF. CDR3 DNA sequence: TGTGCCAGTAGTTGGTGGGGCGAGCGGACTGAAGCTCTCTTT.

On this clonotype: A single base separates this from a much larger clone, so it may be a read error. This likely comes from a read error, as the CDR3 has no conserved phenylalanine or tryptophan at its end. The rearrangement uses TRBV7-3 and TRBJ2-2; D ambiguous. V was trimmed by 0 bases and J by 0 bases, leaving 5 bases between them. The germline V gene has CDR1 SGHTA and CDR2 FQGTGA. This CDR3 is built from 15 residues. This CDR3 reads CASSLTSSNTGELFS. Written as DNA, the CDR3 is TGTGCCAGCAGCTTAACGAGTTCGAACACCGGGGAGCTGTTTTCT.

This clonotype was recorded at least ten times. V and J are TRBV20-1 and TRBJ1-2, with D possibly TRBD1 on 6 matching bases. This CDR3 has 14 residues. The germline V and J ends were trimmed by 3 bases and 4 bases, with 15 bases remaining between them. Germline-derived CDR1 and CDR2 are DFQATT and SNEGSKA (reference sequence). The CDR3 DNA sequence: TGCAGTGCTAGGTCAGACAGGCTTTCCTATGGCTACACCTTC. It is translated as CSARSDRLSYGYTF.